Following are 26 T cell receptor beta chains from one sample sequenced in a study of technical replicates of blood from a few donors (dated by TCRdb to about 2017). Library construction relied on the immunoSEQ multiplex PCR assay. TCRdb limited this immuneACCESS table to in-frame rearrangements with V and J called. A share of clones is missing; checked studies link under half to unresolved V genes, and the rest is unexplained. This sample is represented by roughly 76,000 clones; 80% to 95% of them were singletons. Of the sample, approximately 0.4% falls within the top ten clones. The sample taken for sequencing was T cells isolated from PBMCs. The receptors come from a human donor in good health. Some clones in this sample may be carry-over from other donors' samples.

CDR3 in amino acids: CSVNELEQFF. The CDR3 region has the DNA TGCAGCGTGAACGAACTGGAGCAGTTCTTC. This sequence joins TRBV29-1 and TRBJ2-1, with D unresolved. V was clipped by 6 bases and J by 10 bases, with 10 bases between them. The CDR3 covers 10 residues. The V gene's germline CDR1 is SQVTM and CDR2 ANQGSEA.

This clone was counted a few times. This chain connects TRBV6-1 to TRBJ1-2; no definite D call. Deletions cut 1 base from V and 7 bases from J, with 10 bases between. This CDR3 spans 13 amino acids. Germline CDR1 is MNHNS and CDR2 is SASEGT. Written as DNA, the CDR3 is TGTGCCAGCAGTGAAGGTATGGGAGGTGGCTACACCTTC. Amino acid sequence: CASSEGMGGGYTF.

The chain links TRBV10-3 to TRBJ1-3, with TRBD1 identical over 12 bases. CDR3 length: 14 residues. Germline CDR1 reads ENHRY; CDR2 reads SYGVKD. J was trimmed by 7 bases and V by 8 bases; bases with no gene match: 6. The CDR3 protein is CAIPTGQGANTIYF. The CDR3 DNA is TGTGCCATCCCTACGGGACAGGGGGCCAACACCATATATTTT.

This clone was counted once. V and J are TRBV11-2 and TRBJ2-1, with D maybe TRBD2 (6 bases). The CDR3 runs 15 residues. Deletions cut 5 bases from V and 7 bases from J, with 18 bases between. Germline CDR1 is SGHAT and CDR2 is FQNNGV. The CDR3 loop reads CASSPLLGEENEQFF. The CDR3 DNA follows: TGTGCCAGCAGCCCTCTTTTGGGGGAGGAGAATGAGCAGTTCTTC.

V and J are TRBV11-3 and TRBJ2-5; 7 bases map to TRBD1. Germline lookup yields CDR1 SGHNT and CDR2 YENEEA. The CDR3 extends over 15 amino acids. Losses at the gene ends were 5 bases for V and 5 bases for J; bases not matched to a gene: 11. CDR3 nucleotide sequence: TGTGCCAGCAGCGCTCGACAGGGCGCTGGGGAGACCCAGTACTTC. Translated, it gives CASSARQGAGETQYF.

This rearrangement joins TRBV18 to TRBJ2-1; 9 bases line up with TRBD1. The CDR3 runs 14 residues. J was trimmed by 6 bases and V by 6 bases; bases with no gene match: 6. Germline V gene lookup returns CDR1 KGHSH and CDR2 LQKENI. The DNA of the CDR3 is TGTGCCAGCTCCCGGGACAGGGAGGGCAATGAGCAGTTCTTC. Translation: CASSRDREGNEQFF. Variable domain in full (rest from reference TRBV18 and TRBJ2-1): NAGVMQNPRHLVRRRGQEARLRCSPMKGHSHVYWYRQLPEEGLKFMVYLQKENIIDESGMPKERFSAEFPKEGPSILRIQQVVRGDSAAYFCASSRDREGNEQFFGPGTRLTVL.

The chain carries TRBV4-2 and TRBJ2-5; perhaps TRBD2 as D (5 bases). The CDR3 spans 15 residues. Germline V gene lookup returns CDR1 LGHNA and CDR2 YNFKEQ. V lost 4 bases and J 5 bases, leaving 17 bases between the germline ends. The CDR3 DNA sequence: TGTGCCAGCAGCCTCAAAGCTCCGGGGTCGGAGACCCAGTACTTC. The encoded protein is CASSLKAPGSETQYF.

V gene TRBV7-9 combines with J gene TRBJ2-7, with TRBD2 matching 10 bases. Germline V CDR1 and CDR2: SEHNR, FQNEAQ (reference sequence). This CDR3 spans 15 amino acids. V lost 5 bases and J lost 4; bases outside the gene matches: 8. The CDR3 here is CASSPPLAGEYEQYF. For the CDR3, the DNA is TGTGCCAGCAGCCCTCCGCTAGCGGGAGAGTACGAGCAGTACTTC.

This clone was picked up a small number of times. The rearrangement joins TRBV30 to TRBJ1-2; TRBD1 is a possible D gene (6 bases). The V end was cut by 0 bases, the J end by 6 bases, with 11 bases between. The CDR3 is made up of 13 amino acids. Germline V gene sequence: CDR1 GTSNPN, CDR2 SVGIG (reference sequence). CDR3: CAWSVQQGDGYTF. The CDR3 DNA reads TGTGCCTGGAGTGTACAACAGGGCGATGGCTACACCTTC.

CDR3 sequence: CASSQSTDTQYF. DNA of the CDR3: TGTGCCAGCAGTCAGAGCACAGATACGCAGTATTTT. V is TRBV7-3 and J is TRBJ2-3; D is ambiguous. This CDR3 is built from 12 residues. Per the germline V gene, CDR1 is SGHTA and CDR2 is FQGTGA. The V and J ends lost 6 bases and 0 bases respectively, with 4 bases between them.

V usage is TRBV27 and J usage is TRBJ2-2; perhaps TRBD1 as D (5 bases). The germline gives CDR1 MNHEY, CDR2 SMNVEV (reference sequence). The CDR3 has 16 amino acids. The ends were cut back, 2 bases at V and 0 bases at J, with 10 bases in the middle. CDR3 coding DNA: TGTGCCAGCAGTTTAACTGGCAGGGCGAACACCGGGGAGCTGTTTTTT. It yields the protein CASSLTGRANTGELFF.

This sequence joins TRBV7-2 and TRBJ2-1, with D hard to call. Trimming took 4 bases from V and 6 from J, leaving 10 bases between them. In germline, CDR1 is SGHTA, CDR2 FQGNSA. The CDR3 length is 13 residues. The CDR3 DNA sequence: TGTGCCAGCAGCTCGCCGACTTTCAATGAGCAGTTCTTC. Translation gives CASSSPTFNEQFF.

The J gene is TRBJ2-7, the V gene TRBV11-2; 12 bases align to TRBD1. The CDR3 contains 14 residues. V lost 6 bases, J lost 5 bases, and 5 bases stayed unmatched. Looked up from germline, CDR1 is SGHAT and CDR2 is FQNNGV. CDR3 sequence (DNA): TGTGCCAGCAGATTGGGACAGGGGGCCAACGAGCAGTACTTC. Protein: CASRLGQGANEQYF. The full variable domain, with the rest looked up from reference TRBV11-2 and TRBJ2-7, is EAGVAQSPRYKIIEKRQSVAFWCNPISGHATLYWYQQILGQGPKLLIQFQNNGVVDDSQLPKDRFSAERLKGVDSTLKIQPAKLEDSAVYLCASRLGQGANEQYFGPGTRLTVT.

This chain links TRBV5-6 with TRBJ1-2; 10 bases fit TRBD1. Germline trimming cut 4 bases from V and 6 bases from J; bases unmatched to any gene: 9. The CDR3 contains 15 residues. Per germline, CDR1 SGHDT and CDR2 YYEEEE. CDR3 region: CASSQWDRGPDGYTF. CDR3 in DNA: TGTGCCAGCAGCCAATGGGACAGGGGTCCGGATGGCTACACCTTC.

This rearrangement joins TRBV21-1 to TRBJ1-4; the table's D call, TRBD1, has no DNA check behind it. TRBV21-1 is a recognized pseudogene. The CDR3 has 15 amino acids. CDR3 in DNA: TGTGCCAGCAGCAGTATCCGGGACAAGGATGAAAAACTGTTTTTT. Translation gives CASSSIRDKDEKLFF.

The chain uses TRBV11-2 and TRBJ2-4, with D perhaps TRBD1 (5 bases). Germline V gene lookup returns CDR1 SGHAT and CDR2 FQNNGV. Trimming removed 0 bases at V and 11 bases at J, with 8 bases between. This CDR3 has 12 amino acids. CDR3 sequence reads: CASSLDQGLQYF. The DNA for the CDR3 is TGTGCCAGCAGCTTAGATCAGGGCCTTCAGTACTTC.

This clone appeared a few times. J is TRBJ2-1 and V is TRBV11-3, with TRBD2 matching over 7 bases. Looked up from germline, CDR1 is SGHNT and CDR2 is YENEEA. This CDR3 spans 16 amino acids. V dropped 5 bases and J dropped 3; count of bases not matched to a gene: 10. CDR3 in DNA: TGTGCCAGCAGCAATCGGGCGGGAGTCGGCTACAATGAGCAGTTCTTC. Amino acid sequence: CASSNRAGVGYNEQFF.

This chain uses TRBV20-1 with TRBJ2-1; D is uncertain. There are 10 residues in the CDR3. Germline CDR1 DFQATT, CDR2 SNEGSKA (reference sequence). The germline V and J ends were trimmed by 5 bases and 10 bases, with 9 bases remaining between them. CDR3: CSAVYVEQFF. As DNA, the CDR3 is TGCAGTGCTGTTTATGTAGAGCAGTTCTTC.

V gene TRBV29-1 combines with J gene TRBJ1-2; the D is unclear. The CDR3 covers 16 residues. Looked up from germline, CDR1 is SQVTM and CDR2 is ANQGSEA. V dropped 2 bases and J dropped 0 bases, with 16 bases sitting between them. CDR3 in DNA: TGCAGCGTTGAACGCGTGGAGGTCCGGGCTAACTATGGCTACACCTTC. It specifies CSVERVEVRANYGYTF.

V usage is TRBV5-1 and J usage is TRBJ2-7, with D hard to call. Germline assignment: CDR1 SGHRS and CDR2 YFSETQ. Trimming took off 0 bases at V and 7 bases at J, with 5 bases between the two ends. The CDR3 totals 11 residues. In nucleotides, the CDR3 is TGCGCCAGCAGCTTGGACAGAGAGCAGTACTTC. Encoded protein: CASSLDREQYF. The entire variable domain, with the rest obtained from reference TRBV5-1 and TRBJ2-7, is as follows: KAGVTQTPRYLIKTRGQQVTLSCSPISGHRSVSWYQQTPGQGLQFLFEYFSETQRNKGNFPGRFSGRQFSNSRSEMNVSTLELGDSALYLCASSLDREQYFGPGTRLTVT.

The V and J genes are TRBV28 and TRBJ1-2; the D gene is possibly TRBD1 (5 bases). CDR1 is MDHEN and CDR2 is SYDVKM in the germline V gene. The CDR3 consists of 14 residues. Trimming shortened V by 2 bases and J by 0 bases, and 7 bases separated the two germline ends. CDR3 loop: CASSLAGTNYGYTF. DNA of the CDR3: TGTGCCAGCAGTTTAGCAGGGACTAACTATGGCTACACCTTC.

This chain uses TRBV29-1 with TRBJ1-3; D is uncertain. CDR3 length: 13 amino acids. V gave up 4 bases and J gave up 0 bases, with 7 bases separating them. The V gene's germline CDR1 is SQVTM and CDR2 ANQGSEA. CDR3 bases: TGCAGCGTTGGCGCGAGCTCTGGAAACACCATATATTTT. Its protein product is CSVGASSGNTIYF.

The chain recombines TRBV14 with TRBJ1-4, with D hard to call. The CDR3 totals 17 residues. Between the trimmed V and J ends, which lost 4 bases and 0 bases, there was a span of 15 bases. Germline CDR1 is SGHDN and CDR2 is FVKESK. In nucleotides, the CDR3 is TGTGCCAGCAGCCCCCGAGGCGGCCTTGCAACTAATGAAAAACTGTTTTTT. Its translation: CASSPRGGLATNEKLFF.

J is TRBJ1-2 and V is TRBV14, with D possibly TRBD1 on 6 matching bases. This CDR3 is built from 16 residues. The germline gives CDR1 SGHDN, CDR2 FVKESK. V was pared by 0 bases and J by 5 bases, with 16 bases between. CDR3 sequence: CASSQEELGARYGYTF. The CDR3 nucleotides are TGTGCCAGCAGCCAAGAAGAATTGGGGGCTCGGTATGGCTACACCTTC.

This chain connects TRBV30 to TRBJ2-1; no clear D gene. V shed 3 bases and J shed 9 bases, with 9 bases lying between them. CDR3 size: 11 residues. The V gene's germline CDR1 is GTSNPN and CDR2 SVGIG (reference sequence). The CDR3 loop is CAWSTILEQFF. CDR3 coding DNA: TGTGCCTGGAGCACCATACTTGAGCAGTTCTTC.

This clone was observed a single time. V and J are TRBV9 and TRBJ1-1; TRBD1 is a possible D gene (6 bases). Germline CDR1 SGDLS, CDR2 YYNGEE. The germline V and J ends were trimmed by 4 bases and 4 bases, with 14 bases remaining between them. The CDR3 covers 14 residues. DNA of the CDR3: TGTGCCAGCAGCCCATACAGGGAGTTCACTGAAGCTTTCTTT. Encoded protein: CASSPYREFTEAFF.